Presented here are 31 T cell receptor beta chains from one specimen sequenced in a study of blood T cells in healthy people across ages. A J-beta primer mix and a sample-barcoded 5' primer were used in a second PCR of roughly 6 to 11 cycles. TCRdb recomputed calls from the 5' RACE reads with MiXCR, one row per CDR3 protein. The table records 780,000 or so distinct CDR3 sequences, about 48% of them present only once. Input material: blood. The receptors come from a man of 80 years or more in good health.

The chain has TRBV7-3 and TRBJ2-5; 11 nucleotides line up with TRBD2. Trimming took 6 bases from V and 11 from J; bases not matched to a gene: 8. Germline values: CDR1 SGHTA, CDR2 FQGTGA. The CDR3 is made up of 13 amino acids. The CDR3 here is CASRTSGINEQYF. CDR3 in DNA: TGTGCCAGCAGGACTAGCGGGATCAATGAGCAGTACTTC. The full variable domain, its missing parts supplied by reference TRBV7-3 and TRBJ2-5, is GAGVSQTPSNKVTEKGKYVELRCDPISGHTALYWYRQSLGQGPEFLIYFQGTGAADDSGLPNDRFFAVRPEGSVSTLKIQRTERGDSAVYLCASRTSGINEQYFGPGTRLLVL.

This clonotype has more than one count but fewer than ten. The chain carries TRBV5-1 and TRBJ1-1, with D unclear. Per germline, CDR1 SGHRS and CDR2 YFSETQ. Trimming pared 4 bases from V and 6 bases from J, leaving 13 bases between. The CDR3 covers 13 residues. The CDR3 bases are TGCGCCAGCAGCATAGGCCAGCGGTCTGAAGCTTTCTTT. It yields the protein CASSIGQRSEAFF.

This clonotype was seen a handful of times. A read error may produce the germline difference seen at one junction end. V usage is TRBV7-7 and J usage is TRBJ2-6; D is unclear. Germline CDR1 and CDR2: SSHAT and FNYEAQ (reference sequence). The CDR3 loop spans 14 amino acids. CDR3 amino acids: CASSPSPGANVLTF. DNA for the CDR3: TGTGCTAGCAGCCCCTCGCCCGGGGCCAACGTCCTGACTTTC.

The chain joins TRBV2 to TRBJ2-5, with TRBD1 as a possible D gene (6 bases). TRBJ2-7 explains the end of the DNA better; the J call may be wrong. CDR1 is SNHLY and CDR2 is FYNNEI in the germline V gene. The CDR3 runs to 14 residues. This CDR3 reads CASSVREGRGEQYF. As DNA, the CDR3 is TGTGCCAGCAGTGTTCGGGAAGGCAGGGGCGAGCAGTACTTC.

J is TRBJ2-1 and V is TRBV24-1; D uncertain. CDR3 length: 14 amino acids. Germline V gives CDR1 KGHDR, CDR2 SFDVKD. Deletions cut 3 bases from V and 2 bases from J, with 7 bases between. CDR3 protein: CATSDPPPYNEQFF. DNA for the CDR3: TGTGCCACCAGTGATCCCCCGCCCTACAATGAGCAGTTCTTC.

This chain links TRBV6-5 with TRBJ2-7; D may be TRBD2 (5 bases). This CDR3 is built from 14 residues. V lost 7 bases and J 4 bases, leaving 17 bases between the germline ends. From germline, CDR1 is MNHEY and CDR2 SVGAGI. CDR3 loop: CASTEGGRKYEQYF. The CDR3 region has the DNA TGTGCCAGCACAGAGGGCGGCAGAAAGTACGAGCAGTACTTC.

This sequence joins TRBV20-1 and TRBJ1-6; TRBD1 might be the D (5 bases). This CDR3 comprises 15 residues. Per germline, CDR1 DFQATT and CDR2 SNEGSKA (reference sequence). With 6 bases removed from V and 5 bases from J, the gap between germline ends came to 17 bases. CDR3 sequence: CSAPTGRVNNSPLHF. Written as DNA, the CDR3 is TGCAGTGCACCTACCGGCAGGGTTAATAATTCACCCCTCCACTTT.

This clonotype was detected a few times. The chain combines TRBV7-2 with TRBJ2-5, with 11 nucleotides matching TRBD2. This CDR3 is built from 17 residues. Germline V gives CDR1 SGHTA, CDR2 FQGNSA. With 5 bases clipped from V and 1 base from J, the junction kept 9 bases outside the gene matches. The CDR3 loop reads CASSTPTSGEFQETQYF. The CDR3 DNA follows: TGTGCCAGCAGCACACCGACTAGCGGGGAATTCCAAGAGACCCAGTACTTC.

This chain uses TRBV6-6 with TRBJ2-5; D remains ambiguous. The J call may be mistaken, given a closer DNA end match to TRBJ2-7. Germline CDR1 and CDR2: MNHNY and SVGAGI (reference sequence). This CDR3 region has 15 residues. CDR3 loop: CASSSVGPDAYEQYF. The CDR3 coding sequence is TGTGCCAGCAGCTCTGTTGGACCCGACGCCTACGAGCAGTACTTC.

The chain employs TRBV7-2 and TRBJ2-1, with 14 bases identical to TRBD2. This CDR3 spans 17 amino acids. The V gene's germline CDR1 is SGHTA and CDR2 FQGNSA. Trimming removed 6 bases from V and 7 bases from J; junction bases left unmatched: 11. CDR3 region: CASRSRGTSGRRNEQFF. The CDR3 DNA sequence: TGTGCCAGCAGGTCTAGGGGGACTAGCGGGAGAAGGAATGAGCAGTTCTTC.

The chain has TRBV12-3 or TRBV12-4 and TRBJ2-3; D gene uncertain. There are 18 residues in the CDR3. The ends were cut back, 6 bases at V and 3 bases at J, with 25 bases in the middle. CDR3 in DNA: TGTGCCAGCAGGAACGGACCGAACAAGGGCCAACGTACAGATACGCAGTATTTT. This codes for CASRNGPNKGQRTDTQYF.

The chain employs TRBV9 and TRBJ2-1; 8 bases match TRBD2. Germline CDR1 SGDLS, CDR2 YYNGEE. The CDR3 is 14 residues long. Trimming took 10 bases from V and 0 from J; bases not matched to a gene: 6. CDR3: CARRSGSSYNEQFF. DNA of the CDR3: TGTGCCCGCCGGAGCGGGAGCTCCTACAATGAGCAGTTCTTC.

The genes are TRBV20-1 and TRBJ2-4, with 8 nucleotides matching TRBD2. Trimming at V came to 5 bases and at J to 13 bases, leaving 22 bases not matched to a gene. CDR3 length: 16 residues. Germline V gives CDR1 DFQATT, CDR2 SNEGSKA (reference sequence). The CDR3 here is CSASYRREDPLGEQYF. The CDR3 DNA sequence: TGCAGTGCTTCCTATCGGCGGGAGGACCCTCTGGGTGAGCAGTACTTC.

This clonotype was recorded once. V and J are TRBV12-3 or TRBV12-4 and TRBJ2-7, with D perhaps matching TRBD1 (5 bases). V lost 6 bases and J 6 bases, leaving 12 bases between the germline ends. This CDR3 is built from 12 residues. The CDR3 nucleotides read TGTGCCAGCAGCCGTGGACAATGCGAGCAGTACTTC. Protein: CASSRGQCEQYF.

This sequence joins TRBV21-1 and TRBJ1-6; TRBD1, as called in the table, went unchecked against the DNA. TRBV21-1 is designated a pseudogene. This CDR3 region has 13 residues. CDR3 amino acids: CANEGQVVRPLHF. DNA for the CDR3: TGTGCCAACGAAGGACAGGTCGTCAGGCCCCTCCACTTT.

This chain uses TRBV24-1 with TRBJ1-1; D is perhaps TRBD1 (5 bases). In germline, CDR1 is KGHDR, CDR2 SFDVKD. V lost 7 bases, J lost 0 bases, and 14 bases lay in between. This CDR3 has 15 residues. The CDR3 DNA reads TGTGCCACCAGGGCAGGTCGGGGGTTGAACACTGAAGCTTTCTTT. Encoded protein: CATRAGRGLNTEAFF.

This clonotype has a handful of counts. The rearrangement joins TRBV27 to TRBJ2-7; 13 nucleotides match TRBD2. CDR1 and CDR2 (germline): MNHEY, SMNVEV (reference sequence). The CDR3 length is 14 residues. The trim removed 3 bases at V and 5 bases at J, leaving 1 base unmatched. The CDR3 DNA is TGTGCCAGCAGTTTGACTAGCGGGGGGAACGAGCAGTACTTC. Protein product: CASSLTSGGNEQYF.

The rearrangement uses TRBV20-1 and TRBJ1-4; D remains unclear. Germline lookup yields CDR1 DFQATT and CDR2 SNEGSKA (reference sequence). CDR3 length: 11 residues. V lost 2 bases, J lost 8 bases, and 6 bases lay in between. CDR3 loop: CSARREEKLFF. CDR3 nucleotides: TGCAGTGCTAGAAGGGAGGAAAAACTGTTTTTT.

The CDR3 loop reads CSARGQGYFQPQHF. CDR3 bases: TGCAGTGCTAGGGGACAGGGGTATTTTCAGCCCCAGCATTTT. The V gene is TRBV20-1, the J gene TRBJ1-5, with 10 nucleotides matching TRBD1. With 3 bases clipped from V and 6 bases from J, the junction kept 5 bases outside the gene matches. Looked up from germline, CDR1 is DFQATT and CDR2 is SNEGSKA (reference sequence). This CDR3 contains 14 residues.

V gene TRBV5-1 combines with J gene TRBJ2-1; D remains unclear. The CDR3 extends over 13 amino acids. Looked up from germline, CDR1 is SGHRS and CDR2 is YFSETQ. Trimming removed 0 bases at V and 12 bases at J, with 13 bases between. The CDR3 DNA sequence: TGCGCCAGCAGCTTGGAGGCGTCCTACGGGCAGTTCTTC. Protein sequence: CASSLEASYGQFF.

This clonotype was counted a few times. This chain connects TRBV5-6 to TRBJ1-1; D gene uncertain. V shed 4 bases and J shed 5 bases, with 18 bases lying between them. Per germline, CDR1 SGHDT and CDR2 YYEEEE. The length of the CDR3 is 15 residues. The DNA of the CDR3 is TGTGCCAGCAGCCGTGGAACCGGAAAAACGACTGAAGCTTTCTTT. Protein product: CASSRGTGKTTEAFF. The full variable domain, with the rest looked up from reference TRBV5-6 and TRBJ1-1, is DAGVTQSPTHLIKTRGQQVTLRCSPKSGHDTVSWYQQALGQGPQFIFQYYEEEERQRGNFPDRFSGHQFPNYSSELNVNALLLGDSALYLCASSRGTGKTTEAFFGQGTRLTVV.

The chain recombines TRBV20-1 with TRBJ2-3; TRBD2 is a possible D gene (5 bases). CDR3 length: 14 residues. V lost 4 bases, J lost 3 bases, and 14 bases lay in between. The V gene's germline CDR1 is DFQATT and CDR2 SNEGSKA (reference sequence). The CDR3 bases are TGCAGTGCTATGGGAGCGGCCTTGACAGATACGCAGTATTTT. Protein product: CSAMGAALTDTQYF.

This clonotype was found a few times. The rearrangement uses TRBV5-1 and TRBJ2-5; possibly TRBD1 or TRBD2 for D (5 bases each). V was pared by 3 bases and J by 5 bases, with 17 bases between. The CDR3 contains 15 residues. CDR1 is SGHRS, CDR2 YFSETQ, per germline. The CDR3, as DNA: TGCGCCAGCAGCTATGCCGGGACGCCCGGCGAGACCCAGTACTTC. Translating it yields CASSYAGTPGETQYF.

DNA of the CDR3: TGTGCCAGCAGCACCCGTCGGGGATTGGCCAACCAAGAGACCCAGTACTTC. Its protein product is CASSTRRGLANQETQYF. The V call is TRBV7-9, the J call TRBJ2-5; a possible D gene is TRBD2 (5 bases). The CDR3 runs to 17 residues. Germline values: CDR1 SEHNR, CDR2 FQNEAQ (reference sequence). The V and J ends lost 5 bases and 0 bases respectively, with 19 bases between them.

The chain combines TRBV2 with TRBJ2-7; 9 bases line up with TRBD1. J gave up 5 bases and V 0 bases, and 11 bases lay outside the gene matches. CDR3 size: 17 residues. Germline values: CDR1 SNHLY, CDR2 FYNNEI. DNA for the CDR3: TGTGCCAGCAGTGAAGCGTTCCGGGACAGGGTTCTCGACGAGCAGTACTTC. It yields the protein CASSEAFRDRVLDEQYF. The full variable domain, its missing parts supplied by reference TRBV2 and TRBJ2-7, is EPEVTQTPSHQVTQMGQEVILRCVPISNHLYFYWYRQILGQKVEFLVSFYNNEISEKSEIFDDQFSVERPDGSNFTLKIRSTKLEDSAMYFCASSEAFRDRVLDEQYFGPGTRLTVT.

This clonotype occurred once. One base away lies a much larger clone, so this may be a sequencing read error. This rearrangement joins TRBV29-1 to TRBJ2-5, with a weak D call TRBD2 (6 bases). This CDR3 has 14 amino acids. Germline V gene lookup returns CDR1 SQVTM and CDR2 ANQGSEA. CDR3 residues: CSVAQLRGKEIQYF. CDR3 DNA sequence: TGCAGCGTTGCCCAACTTCGCGGGAAAGAGATCCAGTACTTC.

The V call is TRBV5-1, the J call TRBJ2-7, with 9 bases matching TRBD1. The J call is in doubt because the DNA end fits TRBJ2-5 better. CDR1 and CDR2 (germline): SGHRS, YFSETQ. The CDR3 sequence is 15 residues long. CDR3 sequence reads: CASSSGTGGYETQYF. The CDR3 DNA follows: TGCGCCAGCAGCTCGGGAACAGGGGGCTACGAGACCCAGTACTTC.

This clonotype has a handful of counts. The chain joins TRBV6-1 to TRBJ2-3, with D unclear. V was trimmed by 5 bases and J by 14 bases, leaving 17 bases between them. Germline lookup yields CDR1 MNHNS and CDR2 SASEGT. The CDR3 has 12 amino acids. The chain's CDR3 is CASSPINRYAYF. The CDR3 DNA reads TGTGCCAGCAGTCCGATAAACAGATACGCGTATTTT.

A single count supports this clonotype. The rearrangement joins TRBV6-5 to TRBJ1-4; D not certain. Trimming removed 0 bases at V and 0 bases at J, with 11 bases between. From germline, CDR1 is MNHEY and CDR2 SVGAGI. The CDR3 is made up of 17 amino acids. Here the CDR3 DNA reads TGTGCCAGCAGTTACTCGAGGCCCGACCCAACTAATGAAAAACTGTTTTTT. This sequence encodes CASSYSRPDPTNEKLFF.

The count of this clonotype is one. The V gene is TRBV7-9, the J gene TRBJ2-1; TRBD2 matches 10 bases. Germline V lookup: CDR1 SEHNR, CDR2 FQNEAQ (reference sequence). Germline trimming cut 7 bases from V and 7 bases from J; bases unmatched to any gene: 10. This CDR3 region has 15 residues. The CDR3 coding sequence is TGTGCCAGCACCCAACTAGCGGGAAGCTTGAATGAGCAGTTCTTC. This gives the protein CASTQLAGSLNEQFF.

This clonotype was counted a few times. V and J are TRBV10-3 and TRBJ2-7; tentative D call: TRBD1 (6 bases). The CDR3 spans 14 residues. Germline CDR1 reads ENHRY; CDR2 reads SYGVKD. The V end was cut by 2 bases, the J end by 6 bases, with 14 bases between. Written as DNA, the CDR3 is TGTGCCATCAGTGAGGAAGGGGGAAGCTCCGAGCAGTACTTC. This gives the protein CAISEEGGSSEQYF.